This T cell receptor beta chain was sequenced during a study of CXCR3-negative and CXCR3-positive naive CD8 T cells (dated by TCRdb to about 2019). Study-wide context: Approximately 130 million TRB reads were obtained in total, roughly 1.5 +/- 0.3 million reads per library. Diversity and physicochemical repertoire analyses covered under twelve donors pooled from two independent experiments. Naive subsets from five or six donors and memory cells from 3 donors were included in the TRBV-TRBJ cluster analysis.

TCRdb shows the sequencer as NextSeq 550. The Human TCR Profiling Kit (MiLaboratory) was used to make UMI-labeled 5' RACE TRB cDNA libraries. cDNA synthesis used the entire amount of extracted RNA, and PCR amplification then used the entire amount of cDNA produced. Libraries were prepared in parallel with an identical number of PCR cycles. Turning to the authors' computational methods: About 53,000 +/- 9,400 unique UMI-labeled TRB cDNA molecules per library were extracted with MIGEC and MiXCR, with at least two reads per UMI required. On average, each library contained about 40,000 +/- 10,000 functional in-frame TRB CDR3 nucleotide clonotypes without stop codons. After each sample was downsampled to 5000 UMI-labeled TRB molecules, VDJtools was used to calculate diversity metrics such as normalized Shannon-Wiener and Chao1. VDJtools was used to calculate clonotype-size-weighted physicochemical properties of the central five CDR3 residues, namely interaction energy, strength, volume and Kidera factor 4. TCRdb reprocessed the reads; each CDR3 protein sequence makes one entry, and DNA is unavailable. These V and J calls rely on TCRdb rather than the paper's analysis. The sample table holds approximately 41,000 distinct CDR3 sequences. The ten largest account for around 11% of the sample.

The germline V gene sets CDR1 to SGHTA and CDR2 to FQGNSA. The cysteine opens and the phenylalanine closes a CDR3 of 14 amino acids. No nucleotide data were recorded. General findings and caveats noted by the study authors: Both naive subsets had comparably high repertoire diversity, while memory CD8+ T cells had much lower repertoire diversity. Naive CXCR3-negative and CXCR3-positive cells from the same donor showed similar TRBV-TRBJ usage, whereas memory cells showed distinct patterns. Because surface CD5, which has been linked to self-reactivity in mice, was comparable between naive subsets, TCR interaction strength was also inferred from TRB CDR3 physicochemical properties. Because CXCR3 expression was partially decreased after cryopreservation, freshly isolated PBMCs were used for most assays.

No count is recorded, though its frequency marks this clonotype as medium-sized (0.01 to 0.1%). No antigen is known for it. For each CD8+ T cell subset, flow sorting was done in triplicate, and about 300,000 cells per subset went directly into RLT lysis buffer. Peripheral blood mononuclear cells were isolated from buffy coats using standard density gradient centrifugation. Total RNA was extracted from sorted cells using an RNeasy Mini Kit. The TCR originated in a human donor in good health. Some clones in this sample may be carry-over from other donors' samples. Recombination linked TRBV7-2 to TRBJ2-5. Material: memory CD8+ T cells from blood. What the cell subset or site label conveys for this sample: conventional CD8+ memory T cells (TMEM), sorted as controls. The CDR3 corresponds to CASSSSGSGETQYF.